Below, one T cell receptor (beta chain) is given with its context. Clones were read by immunoSEQ multiplex PCR, and TCRdb kept only the in-frame ones, dropping some. The data contain tens of thousands of clones, around 86% of them singletons. The entry originates in a study of T cell responses to AZD1222 COVID-19 vaccine. The V end lost 5 bases, the J end lost 6 bases, and 19 bases lay between the germline ends. CDR3 length: 15 residues. Looked up from germline, CDR1 is LNHDA and CDR2 is SQIVND (reference sequence). The clonotype originates from an adult in good health. The chain uses TRBV19 and TRBJ1-1; weak D call: TRBD1 (5 bases). The sample was peripheral blood, taken on day 0 of AZD1222 vaccination. The CDR3 nucleotides read TGTGCCAGTAGTCCCCCAGAACGAAGGGGAGCTGAAGCTTTCTTT. This gives the protein CASSPPERRGAEAFF.